The next 3 T cell receptor beta chains were all read from a single sample in a study of blood T cell repertoires in COVID-19. Sequencing was performed with immunoSEQ multiplex PCR; in TCRdb, only in-frame clones are kept and a portion is missing. The sample holds approximately 91,000 clones, around 80% seen once. Input material: peripheral blood. These receptors were collected from a human donor in a cohort sampled during active COVID-19.

J is TRBJ1-4 and V is TRBV10-1; a weak D match, TRBD1 (5 bases). The CDR3 extends over 11 amino acids. CDR1 is WNHNN and CDR2 is SYGVQD in the germline V gene (reference sequence). V gave up 7 bases and J gave up 12 bases, with 12 bases separating them. The CDR3 region is CASTPGVELFF. The CDR3 DNA follows: TGCGCCAGCACCCCGGGGGTGGAACTGTTTTTT.

The J gene is TRBJ1-6, the V gene TRBV6-4; D is perhaps TRBD1 (5 bases). Per the germline V gene, CDR1 is MRHNA and CDR2 is SNTAGT. V lost 6 bases and J 7 bases, leaving 10 bases between the germline ends. This CDR3 spans 13 amino acids. As DNA, the CDR3 is TGTGCCAGCAGAGACAGCCGGAATTCACCCCTCCACTTT. This sequence encodes CASRDSRNSPLHF.

The chain is built from TRBV5-1 and TRBJ2-7; maybe TRBD2 (6 bases). This CDR3 has 14 amino acids. The V end lost 4 bases, the J end lost 4 bases, and 15 bases lay between the germline ends. CDR1 and CDR2 (germline): SGHRS, YFSETQ. The CDR3 loop is CASSPEGAIYEQYF. CDR3 DNA sequence: TGCGCCAGCAGCCCGGAGGGTGCGATTTACGAGCAGTACTTC.